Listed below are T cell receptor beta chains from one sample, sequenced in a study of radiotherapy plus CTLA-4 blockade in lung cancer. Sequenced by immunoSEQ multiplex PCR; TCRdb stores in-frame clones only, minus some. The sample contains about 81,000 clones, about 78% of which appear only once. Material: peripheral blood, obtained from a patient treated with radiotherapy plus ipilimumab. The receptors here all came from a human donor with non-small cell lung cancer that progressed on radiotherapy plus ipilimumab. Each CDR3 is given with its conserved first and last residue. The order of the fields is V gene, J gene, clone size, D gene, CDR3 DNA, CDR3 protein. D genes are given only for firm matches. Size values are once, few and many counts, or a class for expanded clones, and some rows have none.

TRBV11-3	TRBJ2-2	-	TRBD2	TGTGCCAGCAGCCCCCCCGGGGCTAGCGGGGGATCAACCGGGGAGCTGTTTTTT	CASSPPGASGGSTGELFF
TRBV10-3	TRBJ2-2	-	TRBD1	TGTGCCATCAGTGAGTCGATCGGGACAGGGACCGGGGAGCTGTTTTTT	CAISESIGTGTGELFF
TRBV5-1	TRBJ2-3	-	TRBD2	TGCGCCAGCAGCTTGGGGTGGACTAGCGGTGCGGGAGATACGCAGTATTTT	CASSLGWTSGAGDTQYF
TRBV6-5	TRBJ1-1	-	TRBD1	TGTGCCAGCAGTACAGGACAGGGGAACACTGAAGCTTTCTTT	CASSTGQGNTEAFF
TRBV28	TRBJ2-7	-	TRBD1	TGTGCCAGCAGCTCTTACAGGGGTCGAAGGGAGCAGTACTTC	CASSSYRGRREQYF
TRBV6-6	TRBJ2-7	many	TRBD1	TGTGCCAGCAGTGACGGGACAGGACGCGAGCAGTACTTC	CASSDGTGREQYF
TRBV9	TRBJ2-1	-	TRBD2	TGTGCCAGCAGCGATCCAACGGGGTCTAGCGGAGGGGACAATGAGCAGTTCTTC	CASSDPTGSSGGDNEQFF
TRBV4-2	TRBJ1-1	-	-	TGTGCCAGCAGCCAACGTAGCCAGGGGACCACTGAAGCTTTCTTT	CASSQRSQGTTEAFF
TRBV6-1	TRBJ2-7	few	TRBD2	TGTGCCAGCAGGAACCTAGCGGGAGTATTCAACGAGCAGTACTTC	CASRNLAGVFNEQYF
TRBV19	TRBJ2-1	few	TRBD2	TGTGCCAGTAGCTTACTAGCGGGAGTGATCAATGAGCAGTTCTTC	CASSLLAGVINEQFF
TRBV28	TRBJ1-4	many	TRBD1	TGTGCCAGCGCGAGGACAGGGAGTATACCAACTAATGAAAAACTGTTTTTT	CASARTGSIPTNEKLFF
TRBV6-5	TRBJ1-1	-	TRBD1	TGTGCCAGCAGTGACCGACAGGGGCAAACTGAAGCTTTCTTT	CASSDRQGQTEAFF
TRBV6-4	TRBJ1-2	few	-	TGTGCCAGCAGTGACTCGGAGACAGGTGGGGGGCTGAATCCCTTTAACTATGGCTACACCTTC	CASSDSETGGGLNPFNYGYTF
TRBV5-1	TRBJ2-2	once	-	TGCGCCAGCAGCTTGGCAACCCCTCTGCGAACCGGGGAGCTGTTTTTT	CASSLATPLRTGELFF
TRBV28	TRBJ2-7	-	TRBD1	TGTGCCAGCGTCGACAGGGAAAAGTACGAGCAGTACTTC	CASVDREKYEQYF
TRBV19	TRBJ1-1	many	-	TGTGCCAGTAGTCCTAAACCTGGGACCTCGGGGAACACTGAAGCTTTCTTT	CASSPKPGTSGNTEAFF
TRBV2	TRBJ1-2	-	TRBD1	TGTGCCAGCAGTGCAGGGGGGCCCTATGGCTACACCTTC	CASSAGGPYGYTF
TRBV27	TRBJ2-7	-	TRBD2	TGTGCCAGCAGTTTGGGACTAGCTGCATACGAGCAGTACTTC	CASSLGLAAYEQYF
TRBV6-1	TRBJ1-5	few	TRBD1	TGTGCCAGCAGTGAAAATGCGGGACAGGGCTTTCAGCCCCAGCATTTT	CASSENAGQGFQPQHF
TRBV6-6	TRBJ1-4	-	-	TGTGCCAGCAGTACCGAATCAGAAAAACTGTTTTTT	CASSTESEKLFF
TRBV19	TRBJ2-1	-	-	TGTGCCAGTAGTCCCATTCAGGGCAATGAGCAGTTCTTC	CASSPIQGNEQFF
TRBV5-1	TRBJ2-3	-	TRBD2	TGCGCCAGCAGCCCCCCTGGACTAGCGGGAGGCCGCACAGATACGCAGTATTTT	CASSPPGLAGGRTDTQYF
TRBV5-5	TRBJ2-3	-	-	TGTGCCAGCAGCTTTGGTGGACCTAGCACAGATACGCAGTATTTT	CASSFGGPSTDTQYF
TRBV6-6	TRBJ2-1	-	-	TGTGCCAGCGTCAGGGACACCTACAATGAGCAGTTCTTC	CASVRDTYNEQFF
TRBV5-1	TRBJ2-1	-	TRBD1	TGCGCCAGCAGCAATGACAGGGGTGGGTGGAATGAGCAGTTCTTC	CASSNDRGGWNEQFF
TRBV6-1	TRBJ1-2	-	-	TGTGCCAGCAGTGAATCGTCGGGGTTAAACTATGGCTACACCTTC	CASSESSGLNYGYTF
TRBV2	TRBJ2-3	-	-	TGTGCCAGCAGTGAAAGGAATGGCTTAACGGGGGATACGCAGTATTTT	CASSERNGLTGDTQYF
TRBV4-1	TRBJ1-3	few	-	TGCGCCAGCAGCCAAGGGTGGGGCTCTGGAAACACCATATATTTT	CASSQGWGSGNTIYF
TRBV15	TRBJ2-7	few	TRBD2	TGTGCCACCAGCGAGGGACTAGCGGGAGGGCCCTACGAGCAGTACTTC	CATSEGLAGGPYEQYF
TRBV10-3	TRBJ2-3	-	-	TGTGCCATCAGATTAATGAGGGCCGCAGATACGCAGTATTTT	CAIRLMRAADTQYF
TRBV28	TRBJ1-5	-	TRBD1	TGTGCCAGCAGTTTACCAGGGGGCCCGGATCAGCCCCAGCATTTT	CASSLPGGPDQPQHF
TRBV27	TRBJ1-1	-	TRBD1	TGTGCCAGCAGTCCGTACAGGGGGCGTAGGAACACTGAAGCTTTCTTT	CASSPYRGRRNTEAFF
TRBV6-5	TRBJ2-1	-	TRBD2	TGTGCCAGCAGGTTGACTAGCGGGCCCTACAATGAGCAGTTCTTC	CASRLTSGPYNEQFF
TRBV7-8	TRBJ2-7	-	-	TGTGCCACCGGGGCCCGGGAGCAGTACTTC	CATGAREQYF
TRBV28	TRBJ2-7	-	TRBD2	TGTGCCAGCAGCGATCTACGCGGGGGGGGCGAGCAGTACTTC	CASSDLRGGGEQYF
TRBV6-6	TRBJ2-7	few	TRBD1	TGTGCCAGCAGTAGCGGACAGGGCGAGCAGTACTTC	CASSSGQGEQYF
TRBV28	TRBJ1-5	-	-	TGTGCCAGCAGTTTCCCCCCCCCAGGGCGAGGTCAGCCCCAGCATTTT	CASSFPPPGRGQPQHF
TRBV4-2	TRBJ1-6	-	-	TGTGCCAGCAGCCAAGATCGTCTAGGGAAAAATTCACCCCTCCACTTT	CASSQDRLGKNSPLHF
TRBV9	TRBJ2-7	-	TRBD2	TGTGCCAGCAGCGTACGGGGGGGGGACCCAACCTACGAGCAGTACTTC	CASSVRGGDPTYEQYF
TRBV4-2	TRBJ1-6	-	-	TGTGCCAGCAGCCAAGAGAGGGGACCGAATTCACCCCTCCACTTT	CASSQERGPNSPLHF